This T cell receptor beta chain was sequenced during a study of cytomegalovirus exposure and HLA in healthy donors. Researchers ran the PCR with 60 Vbeta and 13 Jbeta primers. Libraries were prepared by immunoSEQ multiplex PCR; TCRdb keeps only in-frame clonotypes and omits some of them. Among 150,000 to 200,000 clones listed, about 83% were seen once. Whole-study results and caveats: HLA restriction was apparent for most CMV-associated TCR beta chains in a later analysis. Later analysis associated a missense DCLRE1C variant with TCR beta V- and J-gene trimming.

The germline V gene encodes CDR1 SGHTS and CDR2 YDEGEE. CDR3 length equals 11 residues. Trimming shortened V by 1 base and J by 9 bases, and 7 bases separated the two germline ends. About this clone: What it binds is not known.

The sample taken for sequencing was PBMCs. This rearrangement joins TRBV5-8 to TRBJ2-5, with D uncertain. This sequence was found in a woman aged 30 to 39 in good health and CMV-seropositive. The CDR3 reads CASSLIPAQYF. DNA of the CDR3: TGTGCCAGCAGCTTGATTCCGGCCCAGTACTTC. Full variable domain (outside the CDR3, taken from reference TRBV5-8 and TRBJ2-5): EAGVTQSPTHLIKTRGQQATLRCSPISGHTSVYWYQQALGLGLQFLLWYDEGEERNRGNFPPRFSGRQFPNYSSELNVNALELEDSALYLCASSLIPAQYFGPGTRLLVL.